The clone carrying this TCR beta chain was counted between two and nine times. In addition to blood RNA drawn from unsorted whole blood, germline DNA was extracted. In advance of surgery, roughly 4 milliliters of peripheral blood were collected. Trimming cost V 7 bases and J 8 bases, with 14 bases left between them. CDR1 is GTSNPN and CDR2 is SVGIG in the germline V gene (reference sequence). The CDR3 is made up of 12 amino acids. This record belongs to a study of tumor-infiltrating lymphocytes in primary liver carcinoma. From about 0.45 ug total RNA, TCR beta cDNA was generated with a primer in the constant region. TCR beta libraries came from three nested multiplex PCR rounds using slightly modified ARM-PCR. TRBV1-TRBV30 forward primers paired with a C-beta reverse primer were used in the first two PCR rounds, which ran approximately 10 cycles each. From the multiplex PCR reads, TCRdb called clonotypes with MiXCR, one entry per CDR3 protein. The repertoire has 300,000 to 400,000 distinct CDR3 sequences, less than 70% of them found once; the top ten carry 5.5% to 8%.

Sequencing input: peripheral blood. This rearrangement joins TRBV30 to TRBJ1-4; D gene unclear. The clonotype originates from a man aged 40-55 years with primary liver carcinoma and hepatitis B virus infection. The CDR3 spells CASRRGIEKLFF. The CDR3 coding sequence is TGTGCCTCTCGGCGGGGTATAGAAAAACTGTTTTTT.